The 25 T cell receptor beta chains listed next were all sequenced from one sample in a study of spatial heterogeneity in lung cancer. Study findings and constraints: Tumor mutation count correlated with how many alpha and beta TCRs expanded intratumorally.

One entry per CDR3 protein, called by TCRdb with MiXCR from the 5' RACE reads. The sample includes over 15,000 distinct CDR3 sequences, 9.5% to 10% of them seen just once. Documented time point: sample taken at primary tumor resection. No antigen has been assigned to these receptors. Sequenced material: lung tumor tissue, taken at surgery. These TCRs come from a female donor with early-stage non-small cell lung cancer.

Of note for this clonotype: In a library made to pick up alpha chains, this beta chain is a stray read with a size that means little. The V gene is TRBV7-2, the J gene TRBJ2-3, with 7 bases fitting TRBD2. The CDR3 covers 15 residues. CDR1 SGHTA and CDR2 FQGNSA come from the germline V gene. Unmatched junction bases numbered 8, after V lost 8 bases and J lost 0 bases. CDR3 region: CASSQTSSSTDTQYF. Here the CDR3 DNA reads TGTGCCAGCTCCCAGACTAGCTCTAGCACAGATACGCAGTATTTT.

This clonotype was seen at least ten times. This beta chain is off target for a library built for alpha chains, so its abundance means little. This sequence joins TRBV5-1 and TRBJ2-1; 10 positions match TRBD1. CDR1 and CDR2 (germline): SGHRS, YFSETQ. This CDR3 region has 16 residues. The trim removed 3 bases at V and 6 bases at J, leaving 9 bases unmatched. CDR3 residues: CASSSWGTGVLNEQFF. The CDR3 nucleotides read TGCGCCAGCAGCTCTTGGGGGACAGGGGTCCTCAATGAGCAGTTCTTC. Supplemented by reference TRBV5-1 and TRBJ2-1, the full variable domain reads KAGVTQTPRYLIKTRGQQVTLSCSPISGHRSVSWYQQTPGQGLQFLFEYFSETQRNKGNFPGRFSGRQFSNSRSEMNVSTLELGDSALYLCASSSWGTGVLNEQFFGPGTRLTVL.

This clonotype was picked up a small number of times. This beta chain came through as a stray read in a library set up for alpha chains, and its size says little. The chain is built from TRBV12-3 or TRBV12-4 and TRBJ1-1; unclear D gene. Trimming pared 2 bases from V and 0 bases from J, leaving 19 bases between. CDR3 size: 18 residues. The CDR3, as DNA: TGTGCCAGCAGTTTATTGGCGGGCGGGCTAGGAATGAACACTGAAGCTTTCTTT. Amino acids: CASSLLAGGLGMNTEAFF.

This clonotype has at least ten counts. Within a library made for alpha chains, this beta chain is off target, and its count is uninformative. The chain joins TRBV24-1 to TRBJ2-3, with 10 positions matching TRBD1. Losses at the gene ends were 2 bases for V and 3 bases for J; bases not matched to a gene: 7. Germline CDR1 is KGHDR and CDR2 is SFDVKD. CDR3 length: 17 amino acids. The DNA for the CDR3 is TGTGCCACCAGTGATTCCTCCGGGACAGGGGCGACAGATACGCAGTATTTT. Its protein is CATSDSSGTGATDTQYF.

This clonotype was recorded a few times. The size of this beta chain means little, since it is a stray read in a library made for alpha chains. The chain carries TRBV7-2 and TRBJ1-3; no definite D call. Germline CDR1 and CDR2: SGHTA and FQGNSA. There are 11 residues in the CDR3. Deletions cut 1 base from V and 8 bases from J, with 3 bases between. The CDR3 spells CASSLGYTIYF. In DNA form, the CDR3 reads TGTGCCAGCAGCTTAGGGTACACCATATATTTT.

This clonotype was observed many times. This beta chain appears as a stray read in a library generated for alpha chains; its size is not informative. The chain uses TRBV28 and TRBJ2-7; 7 positions match TRBD1. There are 14 residues in the CDR3. The V segment lost 5 bases and the J segment 3 bases; nucleotides outside the gene matches: 7. Germline CDR1 and CDR2: MDHEN and SYDVKM. CDR3 residues: CASSLGQVSYEQYF. CDR3 nucleotides: TGTGCCAGCAGTCTCGGACAGGTTAGCTACGAGCAGTACTTC.

Remarks on this clonotype: With the library built for alpha chains, this beta chain is off target and its frequency is not meaningful. V gene TRBV12-3 or TRBV12-4 combines with J gene TRBJ2-1; 9 positions agree with TRBD1. The CDR3 sequence is 16 residues long. V shed 5 bases, J shed 4 bases, and the junction held 9 bases outside the gene matches. The CDR3 sequence is CASSTTGTGLYNEQFF. The CDR3, as DNA: TGTGCCAGCAGTACCACCGGGACAGGGTTATACAATGAGCAGTTCTTC.

This clonotype was picked up a small number of times. This beta chain lies outside the target of a library built for alpha chains; its clone size means little. The genes are TRBV14 and TRBJ2-7; 10 nucleotides line up with TRBD1. In germline, CDR1 is SGHDN, CDR2 FVKESK. CDR3 length: 20 residues. V lost 1 base, J lost 3 bases, and 18 bases stayed unmatched. The CDR3 reads CASSQAFGTGALVRHYEQYF. CDR3 coding DNA: TGTGCCAGCAGCCAAGCCTTCGGGACAGGGGCCCTCGTCCGACACTACGAGCAGTACTTC.

This clonotype was seen repeatedly, ten times or more. This beta chain turned up in a library designed for alpha chains; as an off-target read, its abundance says little. This chain connects TRBV2 to TRBJ2-2; D gene ambiguous. The V gene lost 4 bases and the J gene lost 6 bases, with 15 bases spanning the gap. The CDR3 has 15 amino acids. CDR1 is SNHLY and CDR2 is FYNNEI in the germline V gene. The CDR3 sequence is CASSGRRLGSGELFF. For the CDR3, the DNA is TGTGCCAGCAGTGGACGGCGTTTGGGGTCCGGGGAGCTGTTTTTT.

This clonotype has a count of ten or more. This beta chain is an unintended read in a library built for alpha chains; its size means little. This rearrangement joins TRBV6-1 to TRBJ2-3, with 7 bases fitting TRBD2. J gave up 0 bases and V 3 bases, and 9 bases lay outside the gene matches. The CDR3 runs to 17 residues. Germline-derived CDR1 and CDR2 are MNHNS and SASEGT. The CDR3 protein is CASSEGAGTLSTDTQYF. The CDR3 nucleotides read TGTGCCAGCAGTGAGGGAGCGGGGACCCTTAGCACAGATACGCAGTATTTT.

This clonotype has at least ten counts. This beta chain is an unintended read in a library built for alpha chains; its size means little. The chain employs TRBV6-5 and TRBJ2-2, with 7 bases matching TRBD2. Germline lookup yields CDR1 MNHEY and CDR2 SVGAGI. The length of the CDR3 is 17 residues. With V trimmed by 8 bases and J by 5 bases, 17 bases remained unmatched. DNA of the CDR3: TGTGCCAGCGCAGCGGGGAGGGGAGGGGAAGTTACCGGGGAGCTGTTTTTT. As protein: CASAAGRGGEVTGELFF.

This clonotype came up many times. Being off target in a library aimed at alpha chains, this beta chain has a size of little meaning. The chain recombines TRBV30 with TRBJ2-7; 11 nucleotides align to TRBD2. Trimming cost V 6 bases and J 3 bases; bases outside gene matches: 7. This CDR3 spans 14 amino acids. From germline, CDR1 is GTSNPN and CDR2 SVGIG (reference sequence). The CDR3 reads CACISGGALYEQYF. In DNA, the CDR3 is TGTGCCTGTATTAGCGGGGGGGCCCTCTACGAGCAGTACTTC.

About this clonotype itself: This beta chain represents an off-target read in a library built for alpha chains; its size is of limited meaning. V and J are TRBV6-1 and TRBJ1-5; possible D gene TRBD1, 6 bases. The length of the CDR3 is 14 residues. The germline CDR1 and CDR2 sequences are MNHNS and SASEGT. V lost 8 bases and J 5 bases, leaving 16 bases between the germline ends. CDR3 region: CASSQQGMDQPQHF. In DNA, the CDR3 is TGTGCCAGCTCCCAACAGGGAATGGATCAGCCCCAGCATTTT.

This clonotype was observed a handful of times. This beta chain is an unintended read in a library built for alpha chains; its size means little. This chain links TRBV29-1 with TRBJ2-1; TRBD2 aligns across 10 bases. The CDR3 consists of 16 residues. Looked up from germline, CDR1 is SQVTM and CDR2 is ANQGSEA. Germline trimming cut 7 bases from V and 0 bases from J; bases unmatched to any gene: 9. The CDR3 bases are TGCAGCGCCCTAGCGGGGGCAGCAAGCTCCTACAATGAGCAGTTCTTC. As protein: CSALAGAASSYNEQFF.

This clonotype occurred many times. This beta chain lies outside the target of a library built for alpha chains; its clone size means little. This chain links TRBV12-3 or TRBV12-4 with TRBJ1-2; D is unresolved. The CDR3 is 13 amino acids. V gave up 3 bases and J gave up 4 bases, with 9 bases separating them. For the CDR3, the DNA is TGTGCCAGCAGTTTGAGTCCGGCCTATGGCTACACCTTC. This translates into CASSLSPAYGYTF.

In regard to this clonotype: This beta chain is a stray sequence in a library constructed for alpha chains; its clone size is not meaningful. The chain couples TRBV6-5 to TRBJ2-7, with 10 bases matching TRBD1. Looked up from germline, CDR1 is MNHEY and CDR2 is SVGAGI. CDR3 size: 20 residues. V lost 5 bases and J lost 0; bases outside the gene matches: 19. CDR3 sequence reads: CASSQRRGDRGLRSSYEQYF. DNA of the CDR3: TGTGCCAGCAGTCAACGGAGGGGGGACAGGGGTCTTAGGAGCTCCTACGAGCAGTACTTC.

Regarding this clonotype: This beta chain is an off-target read within a library intended for alpha chains, so its frequency means little. J is TRBJ1-2 and V is TRBV20-1, with D uncertain. Trimming shortened V by 4 bases and J by 3 bases, and 18 bases separated the two germline ends. From germline, CDR1 is DFQATT and CDR2 SNEGSKA (reference sequence). This CDR3 region has 15 residues. The CDR3 DNA sequence: TGCAGTGCTACCCTCGGAGAGGACCGACACTATGGCTACACCTTC. It translates to CSATLGEDRHYGYTF.

This clonotype was recorded many times. The library was prepared for alpha chains; this beta chain is a stray read, so its frequency means little. The chain recombines TRBV7-2 with TRBJ1-2; TRBD1 aligns across 10 bases. There are 14 residues in the CDR3. V gave up 4 bases and J gave up 6 bases; unmatched junction bases: 5. Germline V gene lookup returns CDR1 SGHTA and CDR2 FQGNSA. CDR3 nucleotide sequence: TGTGCCAGCAGCTACGGGACAGGGGAAGATGGCTACACCTTC. Its protein product is CASSYGTGEDGYTF.

With respect to this clonotype: This beta chain is an off-target read within a library intended for alpha chains, so its frequency means little. The chain combines TRBV29-1 with TRBJ2-3, with 13 bases that match TRBD2. This CDR3 comprises 16 residues. V gave up 1 base and J gave up 3 bases; unmatched junction bases: 4. CDR1 is SQVTM and CDR2 is ANQGSEA in the germline V gene. The DNA of the CDR3 is TGCAGCGTTGAAGGCGTACTAGCGGGGGGGACAGATACGCAGTATTTT. It specifies CSVEGVLAGGTDTQYF.

A word on this clonotype: The library was built for alpha chains, so this beta chain is an off-target read and its size means little. J is TRBJ1-6 and V is TRBV14, with D possibly TRBD1 on 5 matching bases. Germline CDR1 is SGHDN and CDR2 is FVKESK. CDR3 size: 15 residues. The ends were cut back, 1 base at V and 7 bases at J, with 11 bases in the middle. For the CDR3, the DNA is TGTGCCAGCAGCCAAGCCAGGGCAAAGAATTCACCCCTCCACTTT. Its protein product is CASSQARAKNSPLHF.

In regard to this clonotype: This beta chain is off target for a library built for alpha chains, so its abundance means little. The V call is TRBV11-1, the J call TRBJ2-1; 9 bases match TRBD1. In germline, CDR1 is SGHAT, CDR2 FQDESV (reference sequence). The CDR3 extends over 16 amino acids. With 6 bases clipped from V and 5 bases from J, the junction kept 11 bases outside the gene matches. The chain's CDR3 is CASSHLQGAKNNEQFF. The CDR3 DNA reads TGTGCCAGCAGTCACCTACAGGGGGCCAAAAACAATGAGCAGTTCTTC.

This clonotype is judged medium-sized (0.01 to 0.1%). This beta chain is a stray read from a library made for alpha chains; its abundance is not meaningful. The CDR3 coding sequence is TGCAGTGCTAGAGATGCGGCGAATCCCACCGGGGAGCTGTTTTTT. Amino acid sequence: CSARDAANPTGELFF. This chain links TRBV20-1 with TRBJ2-2; D ambiguous. The CDR3 is 15 amino acids. Trimming shortened V by 0 bases and J by 4 bases, and 12 bases separated the two germline ends. Germline V CDR1 and CDR2: DFQATT, SNEGSKA (reference sequence).

This clonotype has a handful of counts. This beta chain is an unintended read in a library built for alpha chains; its size means little. The genes are TRBV11-2 and TRBJ2-3; 11 positions match TRBD2. After removal of 5 bases from V and 0 bases from J, the junction contained 7 bases not matched to a gene. CDR1 is SGHAT and CDR2 is FQNNGV in the germline V gene. This CDR3 has 17 amino acids. CDR3 DNA sequence: TGTGCCAGCAGCCTCACTAGCGGGGGATTAAGCACAGATACGCAGTATTTT. Translating it yields CASSLTSGGLSTDTQYF. Full variable domain (missing parts from reference TRBV11-2 and TRBJ2-3): EAGVAQSPRYKIIEKRQSVAFWCNPISGHATLYWYQQILGQGPKLLIQFQNNGVVDDSQLPKDRFSAERLKGVDSTLKIQPAKLEDSAVYLCASSLTSGGLSTDTQYFGPGTRLTVL.

This clonotype was recorded many times. Because the library targeted alpha chains, this beta chain is an off-target read whose size means little. The chain links TRBV5-1 to TRBJ2-2, with 7 bases that match TRBD1. Germline loops: CDR1 SGHRS, CDR2 YFSETQ. With 5 bases clipped from V and 4 bases from J, the junction kept 8 bases outside the gene matches. The CDR3 extends over 15 amino acids. The CDR3 sequence: CASRVGTVGTGELFF. CDR3 DNA sequence: TGCGCCAGCAGGGTCGGGACAGTCGGCACCGGGGAGCTGTTTTTT.

A remark on this clonotype: This beta chain slipped into a library made for alpha chains as a stray read, so its size is not meaningful. This chain links TRBV2 with TRBJ1-2; no clear D. V lost 4 bases and J lost 0, with 9 bases in between. The CDR3 has 14 residues. CDR1 and CDR2 (germline): SNHLY, FYNNEI. The CDR3 DNA sequence: TGTGCCAGCAGTGTAGAGGACCCTAACTATGGCTACACCTTC. Protein sequence: CASSVEDPNYGYTF.